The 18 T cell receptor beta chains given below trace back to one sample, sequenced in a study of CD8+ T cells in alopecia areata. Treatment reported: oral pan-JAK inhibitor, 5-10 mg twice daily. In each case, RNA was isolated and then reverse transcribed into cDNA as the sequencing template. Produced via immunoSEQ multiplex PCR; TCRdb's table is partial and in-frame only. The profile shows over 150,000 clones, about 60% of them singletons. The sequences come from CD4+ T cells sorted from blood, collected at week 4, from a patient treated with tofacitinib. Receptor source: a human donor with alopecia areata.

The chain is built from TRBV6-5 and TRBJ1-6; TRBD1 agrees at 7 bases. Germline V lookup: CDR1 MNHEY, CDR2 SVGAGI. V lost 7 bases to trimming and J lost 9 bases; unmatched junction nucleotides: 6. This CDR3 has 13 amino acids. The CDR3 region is CASTIGDSSPLHF. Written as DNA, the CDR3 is TGTGCCAGCACGATAGGGGACAGTTCACCCCTCCACTTT.

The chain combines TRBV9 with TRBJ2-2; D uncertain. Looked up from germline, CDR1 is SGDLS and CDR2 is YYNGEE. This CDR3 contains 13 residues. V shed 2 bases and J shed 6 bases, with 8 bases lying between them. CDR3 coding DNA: TGTGCCAGCAGCGTGAGTCGGGCCGGGGAGCTGTTTTTT. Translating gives CASSVSRAGELFF.

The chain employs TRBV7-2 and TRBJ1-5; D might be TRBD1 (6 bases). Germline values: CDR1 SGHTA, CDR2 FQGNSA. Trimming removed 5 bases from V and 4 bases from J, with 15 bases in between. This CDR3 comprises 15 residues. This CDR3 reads CASSPPGAGNQPQHF. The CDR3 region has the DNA TGTGCCAGCAGCCCCCCGGGGGCGGGGAATCAGCCCCAGCATTTT.

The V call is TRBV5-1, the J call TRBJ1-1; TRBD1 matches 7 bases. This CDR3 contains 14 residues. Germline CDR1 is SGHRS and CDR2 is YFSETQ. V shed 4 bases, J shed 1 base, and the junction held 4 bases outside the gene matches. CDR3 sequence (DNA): TGCGCCAGCAGCCGGGGACAGCCGAACACTGAAGCTTTCTTT. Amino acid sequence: CASSRGQPNTEAFF. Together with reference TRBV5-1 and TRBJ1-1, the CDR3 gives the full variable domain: KAGVTQTPRYLIKTRGQQVTLSCSPISGHRSVSWYQQTPGQGLQFLFEYFSETQRNKGNFPGRFSGRQFSNSRSEMNVSTLELGDSALYLCASSRGQPNTEAFFGQGTRLTVV.

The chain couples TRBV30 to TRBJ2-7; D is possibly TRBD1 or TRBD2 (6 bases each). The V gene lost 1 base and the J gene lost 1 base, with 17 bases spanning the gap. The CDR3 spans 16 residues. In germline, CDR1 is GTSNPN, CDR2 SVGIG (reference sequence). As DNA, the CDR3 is TGTGCCTGGAGTGGGACCCTGTGGAGGGGGTCCTACGAGCAGTACTTC. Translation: CAWSGTLWRGSYEQYF.

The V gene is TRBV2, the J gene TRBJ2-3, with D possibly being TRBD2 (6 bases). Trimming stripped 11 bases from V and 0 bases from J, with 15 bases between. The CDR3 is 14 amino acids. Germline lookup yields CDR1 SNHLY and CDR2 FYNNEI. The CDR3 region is CAGKLAVSTDTQYF. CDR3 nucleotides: TGTGCCGGCAAGTTAGCGGTTAGCACAGATACGCAGTATTTT.

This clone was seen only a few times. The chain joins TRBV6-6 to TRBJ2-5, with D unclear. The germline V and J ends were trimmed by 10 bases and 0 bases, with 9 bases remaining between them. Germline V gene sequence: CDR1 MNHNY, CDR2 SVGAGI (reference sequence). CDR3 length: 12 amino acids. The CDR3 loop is CATTSHQETQYF. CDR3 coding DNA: TGTGCCACGACGAGTCACCAAGAGACCCAGTACTTC.

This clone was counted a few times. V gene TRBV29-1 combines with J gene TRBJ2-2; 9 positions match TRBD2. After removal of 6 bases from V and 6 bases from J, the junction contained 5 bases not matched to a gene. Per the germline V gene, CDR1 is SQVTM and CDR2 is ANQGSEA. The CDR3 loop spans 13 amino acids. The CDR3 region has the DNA TGCAGCGTCCAGCGGGGGGCCCCCGGGGAGCTGTTTTTT. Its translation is CSVQRGAPGELFF.

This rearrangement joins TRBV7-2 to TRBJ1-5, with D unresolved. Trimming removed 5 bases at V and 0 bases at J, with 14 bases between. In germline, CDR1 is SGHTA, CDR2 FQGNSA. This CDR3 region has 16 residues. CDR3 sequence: CASSPNRLVSNQPQHF. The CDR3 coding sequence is TGTGCCAGCAGCCCTAATCGTTTGGTTAGCAATCAGCCCCAGCATTTT.

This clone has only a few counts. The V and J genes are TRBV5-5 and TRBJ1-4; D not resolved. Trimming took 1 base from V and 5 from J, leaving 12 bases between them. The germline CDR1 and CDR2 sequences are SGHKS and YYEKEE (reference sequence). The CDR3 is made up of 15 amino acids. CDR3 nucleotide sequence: TGTGCCAGCAGCTTGAGCCCCGGGAGAAATGAAAAACTGTTTTTT. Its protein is CASSLSPGRNEKLFF.

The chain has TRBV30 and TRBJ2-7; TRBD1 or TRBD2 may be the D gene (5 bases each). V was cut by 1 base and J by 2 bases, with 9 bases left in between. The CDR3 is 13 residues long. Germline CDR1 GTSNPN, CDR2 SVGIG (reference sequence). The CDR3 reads CAWSGTGPYEQYF. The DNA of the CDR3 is TGTGCCTGGAGTGGGACGGGGCCCTACGAGCAGTACTTC.

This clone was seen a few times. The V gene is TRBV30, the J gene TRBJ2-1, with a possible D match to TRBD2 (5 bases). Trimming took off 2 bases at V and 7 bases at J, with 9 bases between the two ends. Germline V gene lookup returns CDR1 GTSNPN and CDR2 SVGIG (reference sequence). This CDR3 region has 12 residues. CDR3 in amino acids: CAWSPGENEQFF. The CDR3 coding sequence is TGTGCCTGGAGTCCCGGGGAGAATGAGCAGTTCTTC.

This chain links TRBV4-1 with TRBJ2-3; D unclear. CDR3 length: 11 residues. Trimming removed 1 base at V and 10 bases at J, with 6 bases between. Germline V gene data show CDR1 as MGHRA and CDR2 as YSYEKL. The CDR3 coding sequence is TGCGCCAGCAGCCAAGGCAGACCGCAGTATTTT. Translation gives CASSQGRPQYF.

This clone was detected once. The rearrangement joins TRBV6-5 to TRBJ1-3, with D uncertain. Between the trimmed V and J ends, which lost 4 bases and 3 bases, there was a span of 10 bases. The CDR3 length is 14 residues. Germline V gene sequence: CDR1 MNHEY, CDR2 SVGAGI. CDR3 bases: TGTGCCAGCAGTTTGTCGACATTTGGAAACACCATATATTTT. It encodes CASSLSTFGNTIYF.

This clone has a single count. The CDR3 DNA follows: TGTGCCAGCAGCCGCAGGGTTGGCTCTGGGGCCAACGTCCTGACTTTC. It yields the protein CASSRRVGSGANVLTF. The genes are TRBV7-2 and TRBJ2-6; weak D call: TRBD1 (5 bases). V dropped 5 bases and J dropped 0 bases, with 11 bases sitting between them. Per germline, CDR1 SGHTA and CDR2 FQGNSA. The CDR3 extends over 16 amino acids.

The CDR3 protein is CASSYSWTSQETQYF. The CDR3 coding sequence is TGTGCCAGCAGTTACTCTTGGACTAGCCAAGAGACCCAGTACTTC. The chain joins TRBV6-5 to TRBJ2-5; 7 positions agree with TRBD2. With V trimmed by 0 bases and J by 1 base, 2 bases remained unmatched. CDR3 size: 15 residues. The germline V gene has CDR1 MNHEY and CDR2 SVGAGI.

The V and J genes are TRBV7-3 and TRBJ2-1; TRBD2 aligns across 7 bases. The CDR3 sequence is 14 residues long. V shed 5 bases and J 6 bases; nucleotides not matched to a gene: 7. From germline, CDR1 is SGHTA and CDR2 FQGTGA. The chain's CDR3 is CASSLAGGSNEQFF. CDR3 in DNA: TGTGCCAGCAGCCTGGCCGGGGGGTCCAATGAGCAGTTCTTC.

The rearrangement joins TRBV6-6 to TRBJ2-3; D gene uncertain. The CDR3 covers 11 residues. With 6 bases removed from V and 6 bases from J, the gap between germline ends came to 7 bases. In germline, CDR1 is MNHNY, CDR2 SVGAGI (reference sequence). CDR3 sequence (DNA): TGTGCCAGCAGGCAGCTTGATACGCAGTATTTT. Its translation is CASRQLDTQYF.